This T cell receptor beta chain was obtained from a study of T cells after yellow fever vaccination. Study-level background: Fractions with few cells were prepared using SMART-Seq v4 Ultra Low Input. Study outcomes and limitations: Shared CD4/CD8 clonotypes were a small share, likely from convergent recombination. High-abundance clonotypes from the bulk population could contaminate FACS-sorted repertoires.

There are 14 residues in the CDR3. V lost 2 bases, J lost 8 bases, and 12 bases lay in between. Germline CDR1 MNHEY, CDR2 SVGAGI. This clonotype came up a few times. Production of TCR cDNA was by 5'RACE template switching, which also added a universal primer site and UMIs. Each CDR3 protein gets one entry after TCRdb re-called the 5' RACE reads with MiXCR. The sample records just under 85,000 distinct CDR3 sequences, about 14% being singletons. The chain joins TRBV6-5 to TRBJ1-4; D is uncertain. The source was CD8+ T cells not binding an NS4B(214-222) dextramer, sorted from PBMCs, collected approximately 22 days after the first yellow fever vaccination. This receptor was taken from a man aged 18 to 29 who received the YFV17D yellow fever vaccine. The CDR3: CASSYLDQREKLFF. The CDR3, as DNA: TGTGCCAGCAGTTACCTAGACCAGCGGGAAAAACTGTTTTTT.